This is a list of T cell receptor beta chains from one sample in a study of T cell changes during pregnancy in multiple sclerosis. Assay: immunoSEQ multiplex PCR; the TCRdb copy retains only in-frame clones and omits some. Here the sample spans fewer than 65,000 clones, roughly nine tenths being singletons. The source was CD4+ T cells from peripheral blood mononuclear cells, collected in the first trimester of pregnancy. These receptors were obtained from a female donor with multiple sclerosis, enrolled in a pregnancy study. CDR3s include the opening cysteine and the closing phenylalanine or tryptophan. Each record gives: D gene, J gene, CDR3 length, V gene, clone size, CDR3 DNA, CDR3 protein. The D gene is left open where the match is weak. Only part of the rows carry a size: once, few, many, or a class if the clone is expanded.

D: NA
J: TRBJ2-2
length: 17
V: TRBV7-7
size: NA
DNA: TGTGCCAGCAGCCCTCACCCTTCTAGCGTGGGGAGCGGGGAGCTGTTTTTT
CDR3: CASSPHPSSVGSGELFF

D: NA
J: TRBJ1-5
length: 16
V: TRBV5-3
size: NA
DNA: TGTGCCAGAAGCGAAGGGGTCGGGTGTCGCAATCAGCCCCAGCATTTT
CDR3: CARSEGVGCRNQPQHF

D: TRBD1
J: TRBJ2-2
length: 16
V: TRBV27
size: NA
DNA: TGTGCCAGCACCGACCCGGGACAGGGGGCGGTCGGGGAGCTGTTTTTT
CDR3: CASTDPGQGAVGELFF

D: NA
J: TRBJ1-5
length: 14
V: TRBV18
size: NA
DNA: TGTGCCAGCTCACCACTTCCAGGGGATCAGCCCCAGCATTTT
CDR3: CASSPLPGDQPQHF

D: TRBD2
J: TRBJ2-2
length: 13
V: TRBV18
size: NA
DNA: TGTGCCAGCCGGGGGGGCCGGACCGGGGAGCTGTTTTTT
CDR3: CASRGGRTGELFF

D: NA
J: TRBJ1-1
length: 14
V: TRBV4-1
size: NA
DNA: TGCGCCAGCAGAGGTACCCTTCGGGGCACTGAAGCTTTCTTT
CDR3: CASRGTLRGTEAFF

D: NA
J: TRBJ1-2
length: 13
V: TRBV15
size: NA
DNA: TGTGCCACCAGCAGACCCACGACAGGTGGCTACACCTTC
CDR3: CATSRPTTGGYTF

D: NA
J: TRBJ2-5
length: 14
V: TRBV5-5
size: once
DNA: TGTGCCAGCAGCTTACAGGGAAACCAAGAGACCCAGTACTTC
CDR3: CASSLQGNQETQYF

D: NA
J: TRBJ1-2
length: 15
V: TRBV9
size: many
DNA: TGTGCCAGCAGCCGGGTACAGGGAAACGACTATGGCTACACCTTC
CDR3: CASSRVQGNDYGYTF

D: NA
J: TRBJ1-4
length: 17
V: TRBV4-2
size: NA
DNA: TGTGCCAGCAGCCAAGAGAGGATGAGGGCAACTAATGAAAAACTGTTTTTT
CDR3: CASSQERMRATNEKLFF